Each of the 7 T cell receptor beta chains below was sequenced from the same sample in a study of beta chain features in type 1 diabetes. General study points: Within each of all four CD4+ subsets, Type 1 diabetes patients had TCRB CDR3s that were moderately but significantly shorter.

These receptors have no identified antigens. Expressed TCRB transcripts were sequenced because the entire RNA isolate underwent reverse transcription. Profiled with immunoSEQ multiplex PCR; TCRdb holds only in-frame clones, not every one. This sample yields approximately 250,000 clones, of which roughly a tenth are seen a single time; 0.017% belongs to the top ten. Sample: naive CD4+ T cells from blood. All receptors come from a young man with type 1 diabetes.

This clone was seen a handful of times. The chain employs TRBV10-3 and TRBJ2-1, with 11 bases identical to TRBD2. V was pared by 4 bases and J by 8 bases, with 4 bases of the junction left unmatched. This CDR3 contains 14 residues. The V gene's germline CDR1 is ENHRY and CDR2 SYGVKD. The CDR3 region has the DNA TGTGCCATCAGTGGACTAGCGGGGAGCCATGAGCAGTTCTTC. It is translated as CAISGLAGSHEQFF.

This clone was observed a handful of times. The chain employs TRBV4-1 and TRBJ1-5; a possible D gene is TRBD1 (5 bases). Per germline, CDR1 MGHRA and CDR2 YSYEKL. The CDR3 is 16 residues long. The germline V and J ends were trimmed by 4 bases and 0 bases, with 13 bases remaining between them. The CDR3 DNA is TGCGCCAGCAGCCCAGGGAGGGGAATTAGCAATCAGCCCCAGCATTTT. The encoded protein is CASSPGRGISNQPQHF.

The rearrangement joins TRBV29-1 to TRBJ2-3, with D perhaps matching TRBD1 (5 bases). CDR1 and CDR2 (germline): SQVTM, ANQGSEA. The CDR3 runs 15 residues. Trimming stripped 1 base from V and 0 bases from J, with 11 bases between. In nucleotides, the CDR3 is TGCAGCGTTGAAGGGGCCGCAGGGAGCACAGATACGCAGTATTTT. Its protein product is CSVEGAAGSTDTQYF.

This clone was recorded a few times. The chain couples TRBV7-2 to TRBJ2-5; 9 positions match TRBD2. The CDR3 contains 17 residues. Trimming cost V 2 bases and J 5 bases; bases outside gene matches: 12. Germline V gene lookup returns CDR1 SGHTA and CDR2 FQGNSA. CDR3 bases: TGTGCCAGCAGCTTAAGTCACCCAGCGGGGGGTCGGGAGACCCAGTACTTC. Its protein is CASSLSHPAGGRETQYF.

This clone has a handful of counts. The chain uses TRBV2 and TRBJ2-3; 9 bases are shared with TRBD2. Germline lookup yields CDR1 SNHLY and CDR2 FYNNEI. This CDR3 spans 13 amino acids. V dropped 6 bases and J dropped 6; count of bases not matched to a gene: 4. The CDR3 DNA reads TGTGCCAGCAGCGGGACTAGCCCTGATACGCAGTATTTT. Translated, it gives CASSGTSPDTQYF. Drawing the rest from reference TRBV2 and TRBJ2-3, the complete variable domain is EPEVTQTPSHQVTQMGQEVILRCVPISNHLYFYWYRQILGQKVEFLVSFYNNEISEKSEIFDDQFSVERPDGSNFTLKIRSTKLEDSAMYFCASSGTSPDTQYFGPGTRLTVL.

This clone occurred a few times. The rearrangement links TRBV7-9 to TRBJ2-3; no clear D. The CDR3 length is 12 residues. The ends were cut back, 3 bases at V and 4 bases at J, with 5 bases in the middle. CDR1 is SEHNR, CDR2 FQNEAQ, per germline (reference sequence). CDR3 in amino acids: CASSFIADTQYF. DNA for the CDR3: TGTGCCAGCAGCTTTATAGCAGATACGCAGTATTTT.

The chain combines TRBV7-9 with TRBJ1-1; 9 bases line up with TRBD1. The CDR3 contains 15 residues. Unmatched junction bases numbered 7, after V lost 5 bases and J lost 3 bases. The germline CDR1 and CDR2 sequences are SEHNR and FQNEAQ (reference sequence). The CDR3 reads CASSPTDRGDTEAFF. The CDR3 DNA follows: TGTGCCAGCAGCCCGACGGACAGGGGAGACACTGAAGCTTTCTTT.